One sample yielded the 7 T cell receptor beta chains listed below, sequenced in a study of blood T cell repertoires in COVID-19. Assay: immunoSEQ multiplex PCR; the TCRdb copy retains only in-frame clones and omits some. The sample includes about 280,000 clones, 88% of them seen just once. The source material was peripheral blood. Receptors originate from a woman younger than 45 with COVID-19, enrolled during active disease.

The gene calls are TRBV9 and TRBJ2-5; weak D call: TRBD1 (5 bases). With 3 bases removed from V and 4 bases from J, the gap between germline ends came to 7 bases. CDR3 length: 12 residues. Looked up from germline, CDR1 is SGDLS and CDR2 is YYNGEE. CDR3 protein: CASSARGETQYF. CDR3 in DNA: TGTGCCAGCAGCGCAAGGGGAGAGACCCAGTACTTC.

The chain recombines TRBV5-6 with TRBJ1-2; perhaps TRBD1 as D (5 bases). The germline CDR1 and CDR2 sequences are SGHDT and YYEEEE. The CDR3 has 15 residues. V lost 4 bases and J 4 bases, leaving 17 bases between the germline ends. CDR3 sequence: CASSGKTVVFYGYTF. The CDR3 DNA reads TGTGCCAGCAGCGGCAAGACAGTTGTCTTCTATGGCTACACCTTC.

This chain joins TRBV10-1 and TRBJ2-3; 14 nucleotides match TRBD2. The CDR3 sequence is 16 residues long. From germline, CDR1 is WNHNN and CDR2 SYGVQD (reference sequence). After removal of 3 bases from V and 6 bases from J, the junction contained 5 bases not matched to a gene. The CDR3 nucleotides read TGCGCCAGCAGTGAAGGGACTAGCGGGAGTCAGGATACGCAGTATTTT. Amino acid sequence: CASSEGTSGSQDTQYF.

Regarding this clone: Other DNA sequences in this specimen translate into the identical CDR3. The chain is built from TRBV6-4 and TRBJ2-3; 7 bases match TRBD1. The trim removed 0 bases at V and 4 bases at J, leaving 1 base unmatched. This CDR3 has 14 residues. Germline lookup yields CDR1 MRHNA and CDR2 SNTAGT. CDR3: CASSDSQGADTQYF. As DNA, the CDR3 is TGTGCCAGCAGTGACTCCCAGGGGGCAGATACGCAGTATTTT.

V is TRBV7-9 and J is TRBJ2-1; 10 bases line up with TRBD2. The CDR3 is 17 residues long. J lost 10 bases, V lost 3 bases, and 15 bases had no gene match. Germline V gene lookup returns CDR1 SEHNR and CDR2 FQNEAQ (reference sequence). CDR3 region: CASSFPLGLAGAVEQFF. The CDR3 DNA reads TGTGCCAGCAGCTTTCCCTTGGGGCTAGCGGGGGCAGTGGAGCAGTTCTTC. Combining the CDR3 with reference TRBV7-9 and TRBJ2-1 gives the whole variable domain DTGVSQNPRHKITKRGQNVTFRCDPISEHNRLYWYRQTLGQGPEFLTYFQNEAQLEKSRLLSDRFSAERPKGSFSTLEIQRTEQGDSAMYLCASSFPLGLAGAVEQFFGPGTRLTVL.

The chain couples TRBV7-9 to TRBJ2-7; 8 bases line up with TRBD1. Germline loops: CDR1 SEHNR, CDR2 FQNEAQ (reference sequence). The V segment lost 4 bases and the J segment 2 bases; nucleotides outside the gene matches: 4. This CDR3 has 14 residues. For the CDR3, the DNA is TGTGCCAGCAGCTCAGGACAGGGCACCTACGAGCAGTACTTC. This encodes CASSSGQGTYEQYF.

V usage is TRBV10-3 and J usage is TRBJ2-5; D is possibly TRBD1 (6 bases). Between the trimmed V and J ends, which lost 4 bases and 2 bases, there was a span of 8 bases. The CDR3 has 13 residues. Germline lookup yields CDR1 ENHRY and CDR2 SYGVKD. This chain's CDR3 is CAISGTEQETQYF. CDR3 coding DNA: TGTGCCATCAGTGGGACAGAACAAGAGACCCAGTACTTC.